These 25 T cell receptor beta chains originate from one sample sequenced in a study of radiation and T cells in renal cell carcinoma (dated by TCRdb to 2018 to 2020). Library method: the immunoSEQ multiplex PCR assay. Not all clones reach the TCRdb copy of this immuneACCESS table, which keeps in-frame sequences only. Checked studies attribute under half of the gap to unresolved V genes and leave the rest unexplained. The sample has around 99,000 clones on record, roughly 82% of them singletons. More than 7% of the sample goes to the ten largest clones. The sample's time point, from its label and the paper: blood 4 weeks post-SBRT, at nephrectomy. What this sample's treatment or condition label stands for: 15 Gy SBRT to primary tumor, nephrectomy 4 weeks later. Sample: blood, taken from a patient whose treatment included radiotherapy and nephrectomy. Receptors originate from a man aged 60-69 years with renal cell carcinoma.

CDR3 amino acids: CASSLRGQDYEQYF. In nucleotides, the CDR3 is TGTGCCAGCTCCCTCCGGGGACAAGACTACGAGCAGTACTTC. The V gene is TRBV6-1, the J gene TRBJ2-7, with D tentatively TRBD1 (6 bases). The germline gives CDR1 MNHNS, CDR2 SASEGT. V lost 8 bases, J lost 3 bases, and 17 bases lay in between. CDR3 length: 14 amino acids.

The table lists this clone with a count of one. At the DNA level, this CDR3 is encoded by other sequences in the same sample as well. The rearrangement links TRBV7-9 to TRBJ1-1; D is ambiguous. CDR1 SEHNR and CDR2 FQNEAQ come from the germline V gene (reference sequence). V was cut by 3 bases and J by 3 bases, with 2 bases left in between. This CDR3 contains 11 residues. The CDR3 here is CASSFDTEAFF. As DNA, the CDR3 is TGTGCCAGCAGCTTTGACACTGAAGCTTTCTTT. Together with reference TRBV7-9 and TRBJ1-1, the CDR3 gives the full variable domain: DTGVSQNPRHKITKRGQNVTFRCDPISEHNRLYWYRQTLGQGPEFLTYFQNEAQLEKSRLLSDRFSAERPKGSFSTLEIQRTEQGDSAMYLCASSFDTEAFFGQGTRLTVV.

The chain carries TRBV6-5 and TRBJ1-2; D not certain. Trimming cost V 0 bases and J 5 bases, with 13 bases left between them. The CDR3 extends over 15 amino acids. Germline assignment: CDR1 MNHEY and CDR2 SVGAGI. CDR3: CASSYSNPPNYGYTF. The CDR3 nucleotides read TGTGCCAGCAGTTACTCGAATCCACCCAATTATGGCTACACCTTC.

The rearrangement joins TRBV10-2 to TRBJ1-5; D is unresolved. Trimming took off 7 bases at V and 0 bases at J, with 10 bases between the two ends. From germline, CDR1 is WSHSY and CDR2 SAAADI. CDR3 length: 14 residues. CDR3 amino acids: CASNHGDSNQPQHF. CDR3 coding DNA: TGCGCCAGCAATCACGGAGATAGCAATCAGCCCCAGCATTTT.

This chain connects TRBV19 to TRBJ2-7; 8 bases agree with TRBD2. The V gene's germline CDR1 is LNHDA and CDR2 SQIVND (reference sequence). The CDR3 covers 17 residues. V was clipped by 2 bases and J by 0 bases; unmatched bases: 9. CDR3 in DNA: TGTGCCAGTAGTATAAAGGCAGGCGGGAGGTTCTCCTACGAGCAGTACTTC. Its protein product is CASSIKAGGRFSYEQYF.

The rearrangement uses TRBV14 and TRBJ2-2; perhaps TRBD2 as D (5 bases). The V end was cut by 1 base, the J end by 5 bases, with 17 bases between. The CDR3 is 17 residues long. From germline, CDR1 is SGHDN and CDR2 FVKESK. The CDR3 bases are TGTGCCAGCAGCCAAGTGGTGCGGTCTAGCCAGACCGGGGAGCTGTTTTTT. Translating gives CASSQVVRSSQTGELFF. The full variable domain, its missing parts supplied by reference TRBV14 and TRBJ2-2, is EAGVTQFPSHSVIEKGQTVTLRCDPISGHDNLYWYRRVMGKEIKFLLHFVKESKQDESGMPNNRFLAERTGGTYSTLKVQPAELEDSGVYFCASSQVVRSSQTGELFFGEGSRLTVL.

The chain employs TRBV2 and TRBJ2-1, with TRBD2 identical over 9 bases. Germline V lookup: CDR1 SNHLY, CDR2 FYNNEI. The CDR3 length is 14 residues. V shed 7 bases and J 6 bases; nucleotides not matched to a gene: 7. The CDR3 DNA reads TGTGCCAGCATCGGGCAACTAGCGGGCAATGAGCAGTTCTTC. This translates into CASIGQLAGNEQFF. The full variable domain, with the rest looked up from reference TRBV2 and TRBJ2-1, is EPEVTQTPSHQVTQMGQEVILRCVPISNHLYFYWYRQILGQKVEFLVSFYNNEISEKSEIFDDQFSVERPDGSNFTLKIRSTKLEDSAMYFCASIGQLAGNEQFFGPGTRLTVL.

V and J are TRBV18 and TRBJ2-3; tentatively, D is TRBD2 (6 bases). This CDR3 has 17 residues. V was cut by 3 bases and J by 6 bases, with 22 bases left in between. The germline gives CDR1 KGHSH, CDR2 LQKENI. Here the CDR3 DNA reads TGTGCCAGCTCACCCGGGGGTAGCCTGAGTAACGTGGATACGCAGTATTTT. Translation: CASSPGGSLSNVDTQYF.

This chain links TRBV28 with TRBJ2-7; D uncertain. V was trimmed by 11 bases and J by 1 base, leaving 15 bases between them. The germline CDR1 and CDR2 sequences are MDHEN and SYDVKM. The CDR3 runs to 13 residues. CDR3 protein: CAVDSLGSYEQYF. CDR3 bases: TGTGCCGTTGACTCTCTGGGGTCCTACGAGCAGTACTTC.

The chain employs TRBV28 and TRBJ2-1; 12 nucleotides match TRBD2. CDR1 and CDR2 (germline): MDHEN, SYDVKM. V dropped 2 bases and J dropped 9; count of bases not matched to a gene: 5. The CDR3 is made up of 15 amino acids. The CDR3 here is CASSLDGLAGREQFF. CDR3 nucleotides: TGTGCCAGCAGTTTAGATGGACTAGCGGGACGTGAGCAGTTCTTC.

In nucleotides, the CDR3 is TGTGCCAGCACCGACAGGGGTACGGGGGAGACCCAGTACTTC. Its translation: CASTDRGTGETQYF. V is TRBV6-1 and J is TRBJ2-5, with TRBD1 matching over 8 bases. This CDR3 region has 14 residues. V lost 7 bases and J lost 5; bases outside the gene matches: 9. CDR1 is MNHNS, CDR2 SASEGT, per germline.

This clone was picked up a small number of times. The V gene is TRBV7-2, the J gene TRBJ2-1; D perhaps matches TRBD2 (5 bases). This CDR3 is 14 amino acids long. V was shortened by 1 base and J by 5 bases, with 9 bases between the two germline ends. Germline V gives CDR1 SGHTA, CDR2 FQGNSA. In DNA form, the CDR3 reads TGTGCCAGCAGCTTAGACTGGACTGACAATGAGCAGTTCTTC. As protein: CASSLDWTDNEQFF. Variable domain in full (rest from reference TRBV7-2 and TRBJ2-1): GAGVSQSPSNKVTEKGKDVELRCDPISGHTALYWYRQSLGQGLEFLIYFQGNSAPDKSGLPSDRFSAERTGGSVSTLTIQRTQQEDSAVYLCASSLDWTDNEQFFGPGTRLTVL.

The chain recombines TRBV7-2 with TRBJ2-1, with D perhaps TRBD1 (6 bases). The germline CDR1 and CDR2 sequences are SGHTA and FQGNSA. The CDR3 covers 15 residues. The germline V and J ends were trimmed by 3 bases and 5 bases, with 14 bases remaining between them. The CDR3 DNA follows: TGTGCCAGCAGCTTGGGGCGACAGGCGAACAATGAGCAGTTCTTC. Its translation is CASSLGRQANNEQFF.

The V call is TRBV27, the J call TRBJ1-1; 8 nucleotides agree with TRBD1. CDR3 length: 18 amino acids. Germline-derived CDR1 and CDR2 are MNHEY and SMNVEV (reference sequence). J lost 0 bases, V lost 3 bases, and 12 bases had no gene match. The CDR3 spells CASSLFGTGDIMNTEAFF. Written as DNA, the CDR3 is TGTGCCAGCAGTTTGTTCGGGACAGGCGATATTATGAACACTGAAGCTTTCTTT.

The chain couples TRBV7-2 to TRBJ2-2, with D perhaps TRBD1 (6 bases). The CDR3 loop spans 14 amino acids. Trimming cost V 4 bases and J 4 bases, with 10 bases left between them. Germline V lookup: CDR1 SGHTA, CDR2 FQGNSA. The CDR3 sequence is CASSYRRGTGELFF. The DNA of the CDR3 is TGTGCCAGCAGCTACCGCAGGGGCACCGGGGAGCTGTTTTTT. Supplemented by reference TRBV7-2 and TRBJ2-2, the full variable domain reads GAGVSQSPSNKVTEKGKDVELRCDPISGHTALYWYRQSLGQGLEFLIYFQGNSAPDKSGLPSDRFSAERTGGSVSTLTIQRTQQEDSAVYLCASSYRRGTGELFFGEGSRLTVL.

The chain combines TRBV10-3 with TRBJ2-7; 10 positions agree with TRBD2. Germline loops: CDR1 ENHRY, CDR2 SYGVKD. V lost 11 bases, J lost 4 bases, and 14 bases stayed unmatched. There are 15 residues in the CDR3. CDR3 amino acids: CAVRRGGTSAYEQYF. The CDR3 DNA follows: TGTGCCGTCCGGAGGGGAGGGACTAGCGCTTACGAGCAGTACTTC.

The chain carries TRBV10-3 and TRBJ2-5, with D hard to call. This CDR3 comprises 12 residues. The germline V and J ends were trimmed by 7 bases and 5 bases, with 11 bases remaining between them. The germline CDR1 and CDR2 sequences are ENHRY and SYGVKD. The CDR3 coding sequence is TGTGCCATCAAGGCTAGTGGCGAGACCCAGTACTTC. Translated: CAIKASGETQYF.

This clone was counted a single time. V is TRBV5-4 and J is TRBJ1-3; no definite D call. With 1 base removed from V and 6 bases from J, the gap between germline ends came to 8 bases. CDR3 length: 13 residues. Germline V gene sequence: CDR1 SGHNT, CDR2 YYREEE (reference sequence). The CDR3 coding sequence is TGTGCCAGCAGCTTGCCTCTGGAAAACACCATATATTTT. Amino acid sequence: CASSLPLENTIYF.

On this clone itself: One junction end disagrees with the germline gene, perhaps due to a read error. The CDR3 sequence: CEVGYFLTTDTQYF. CDR3 DNA sequence: TGCGAGGTAGGATACTTTTTAACCACAGATACGCAGTATTTT. The rearrangement uses TRBV19 and TRBJ2-3; no clear D. The CDR3 runs 14 residues. CDR1 and CDR2 from the germline V gene are LNHDA and SQIVND (reference sequence).

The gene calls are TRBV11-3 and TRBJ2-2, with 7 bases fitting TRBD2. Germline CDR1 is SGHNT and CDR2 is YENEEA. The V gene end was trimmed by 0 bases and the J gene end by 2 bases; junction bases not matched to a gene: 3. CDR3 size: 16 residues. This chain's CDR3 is CASSLEVAGNTGELFF. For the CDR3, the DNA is TGTGCCAGCAGCTTAGAAGTAGCGGGCAACACCGGGGAGCTGTTTTTT.

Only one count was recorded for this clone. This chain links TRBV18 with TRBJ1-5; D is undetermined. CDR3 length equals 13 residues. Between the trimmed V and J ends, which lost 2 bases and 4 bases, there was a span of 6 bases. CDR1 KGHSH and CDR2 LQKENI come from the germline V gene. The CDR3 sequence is CASSPDKNQPQHF. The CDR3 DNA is TGTGCCAGCTCACCAGACAAAAATCAGCCCCAGCATTTT.

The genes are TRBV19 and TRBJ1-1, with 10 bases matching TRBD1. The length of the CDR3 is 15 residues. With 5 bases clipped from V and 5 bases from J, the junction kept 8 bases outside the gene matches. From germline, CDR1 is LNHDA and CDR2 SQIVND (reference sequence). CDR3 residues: CASSVTGTGVTEAFF. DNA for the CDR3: TGTGCCAGTAGTGTCACCGGGACAGGGGTGACTGAAGCTTTCTTT.

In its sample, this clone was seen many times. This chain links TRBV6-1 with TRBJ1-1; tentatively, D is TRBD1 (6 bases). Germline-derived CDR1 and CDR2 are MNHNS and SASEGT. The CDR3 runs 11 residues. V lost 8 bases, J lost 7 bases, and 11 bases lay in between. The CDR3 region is CASWGRGEAFF. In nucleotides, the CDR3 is TGTGCCAGCTGGGGGCGGGGTGAAGCTTTCTTT.

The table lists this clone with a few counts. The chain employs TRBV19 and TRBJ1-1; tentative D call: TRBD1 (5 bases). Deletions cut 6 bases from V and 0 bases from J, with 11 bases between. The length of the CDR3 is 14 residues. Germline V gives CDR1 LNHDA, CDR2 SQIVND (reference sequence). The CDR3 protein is CASRPQALNTEAFF. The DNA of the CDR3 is TGTGCCAGTAGGCCACAGGCCTTGAACACTGAAGCTTTCTTT.

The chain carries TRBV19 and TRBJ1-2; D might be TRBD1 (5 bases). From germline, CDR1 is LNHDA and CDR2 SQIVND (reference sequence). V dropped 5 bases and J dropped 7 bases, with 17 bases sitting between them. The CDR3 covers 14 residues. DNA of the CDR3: TGTGCCAGTAGTTCCTTCAGGGAGAACGGTGGCTACACCTTC. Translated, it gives CASSSFRENGGYTF. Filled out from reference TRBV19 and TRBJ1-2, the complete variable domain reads DGGITQSPKYLFRKEGQNVTLSCEQNLNHDAMYWYRQDPGQGLRLIYYSQIVNDFQKGDIAEGYSVSREKKESFPLTVTSAQKNPTAFYLCASSSFRENGGYTFGSGTRLTVV.